Each of the 24 T cell receptor beta chains below was sequenced from the same sample in a study of blood T cell repertoires in COVID-19. Repertoires were generated with immunoSEQ multiplex PCR, while TCRdb's copy carries only in-frame clones and drops some. The data show fewer than 250,000 clones, 92% seen once. The sample comprised peripheral blood. The receptors stem from a man aged 25 to 45 with acute or convalescent COVID-19.

This chain links TRBV5-6 with TRBJ2-6; D gene uncertain. V lost 2 bases and J 0 bases, leaving 6 bases between the germline ends. CDR1 and CDR2 (germline): SGHDT, YYEEEE. The CDR3 extends over 15 amino acids. The CDR3 nucleotides are TGTGCCAGCAGCTTACTAACCTCTGGGGCCAACGTCCTGACTTTC. This gives the protein CASSLLTSGANVLTF.

The V gene is TRBV5-1, the J gene TRBJ1-2; D is unclear. There are 15 residues in the CDR3. V was cut by 4 bases and J by 7 bases, with 20 bases left in between. In germline, CDR1 is SGHRS, CDR2 YFSETQ. CDR3 sequence reads: CASSPWSRRMSGYTF. CDR3 coding DNA: TGCGCCAGCAGCCCCTGGTCACGCAGGATGTCTGGCTACACCTTC.

The chain employs TRBV24-1 and TRBJ1-5, with D perhaps TRBD1 (5 bases). CDR1 and CDR2 (germline): KGHDR, SFDVKD. Trimming removed 4 bases from V and 10 bases from J, with 10 bases in between. The CDR3 consists of 12 residues. The CDR3 reads CATSEPGFPQHF. CDR3 DNA sequence: TGTGCCACCAGTGAGCCAGGGTTCCCCCAGCATTTT.

Remarks on this clone: The junction differs from germline at one of its ends, possibly a read error. The chain is built from TRBV7-7 and TRBJ2-1; 12 bases agree with TRBD2. The CDR3 totals 15 residues. CDR1 SSHAT and CDR2 FNYEAQ come from the germline V gene (reference sequence). CDR3 coding DNA: TGTGCTAGCAGCTTCGGACTAGCGGGGCTCAATGAGCAGTTCTTC. It translates to CASSFGLAGLNEQFF.

This clone was observed a handful of times. V gene TRBV29-1 combines with J gene TRBJ2-3; D gene unclear. The V gene lost 5 bases and the J gene lost 2 bases, with 14 bases spanning the gap. Germline lookup yields CDR1 SQVTM and CDR2 ANQGSEA. The CDR3 loop spans 14 amino acids. This chain's CDR3 is CSVRSIPPTDTQYF. CDR3 nucleotides: TGCAGCGTTCGGAGTATCCCACCCACAGATACGCAGTATTTT.

The chain carries TRBV6-5 and TRBJ2-7; perhaps TRBD1 as D (7 bases). The length of the CDR3 is 13 residues. The germline CDR1 and CDR2 sequences are MNHEY and SVGAGI. The V and J ends lost 7 bases and 2 bases respectively, with 12 bases between them. The CDR3 nucleotides are TGTGCCAGCAAGTCAGGGGGGCCCTACGAGCAGTACTTC. Protein sequence: CASKSGGPYEQYF.

V and J are TRBV28 and TRBJ2-3; 11 positions match TRBD2. Germline CDR1 MDHEN, CDR2 SYDVKM. Germline trimming cut 10 bases from V and 5 bases from J; bases unmatched to any gene: 5. This CDR3 contains 13 residues. Here the CDR3 reads CATSGRFKDTQYF. The CDR3 DNA follows: TGTGCCACTAGCGGGAGGTTTAAAGATACGCAGTATTTT.

The chain has TRBV5-4 and TRBJ2-3; 11 nucleotides line up with TRBD2. Germline V CDR1 and CDR2: SGHNT, YYREEE (reference sequence). The CDR3 runs to 17 residues. With V trimmed by 2 bases and J by 2 bases, 7 bases remained unmatched. The CDR3 spells CASSFWTSGLPTDTQYF. CDR3 in DNA: TGTGCCAGCAGCTTCTGGACTAGCGGGTTGCCCACAGATACGCAGTATTTT. Full variable domain (rest looked up from reference TRBV5-4 and TRBJ2-3): ETGVTQSPTHLIKTRGQQVTLRCSSQSGHNTVSWYQQALGQGPQFIFQYYREEENGRGNFPPRFSGLQFPNYSSELNVNALELDDSALYLCASSFWTSGLPTDTQYFGPGTRLTVL.

The DNA of the CDR3 is TGTGCCAGCCAACAGGACCAAGGGGTCTACGAGCAGTACTTC. This translates into CASQQDQGVYEQYF. The chain uses TRBV18 and TRBJ2-7; TRBD1 might be the D (5 bases). The CDR3 has 14 amino acids. The germline V and J ends were trimmed by 8 bases and 3 bases, with 17 bases remaining between them. Germline V lookup: CDR1 KGHSH, CDR2 LQKENI.

Only a few counts were recorded for this clone. The chain links TRBV19 to TRBJ1-1; possibly TRBD1 for D (6 bases). This CDR3 comprises 12 residues. Germline V gene lookup returns CDR1 LNHDA and CDR2 SQIVND (reference sequence). The V end was cut by 1 base, the J end by 9 bases, with 9 bases between. CDR3 sequence reads: CASSIGTDKAFF. CDR3 DNA: TGTGCCAGTAGTATAGGGACAGACAAAGCTTTCTTT.

The CDR3 sequence is CASSPGGSPQPQHF. For the CDR3, the DNA is TGTGCCAGCTCACCAGGAGGGTCGCCTCAGCCCCAGCATTTT. The chain employs TRBV18 and TRBJ1-5, with D unclear. The V gene's germline CDR1 is KGHSH and CDR2 LQKENI. This CDR3 is 14 amino acids long. Trimming stripped 2 bases from V and 6 bases from J, with 11 bases between. The complete variable domain, with remaining parts taken from reference TRBV18 and TRBJ1-5, reads NAGVMQNPRHLVRRRGQEARLRCSPMKGHSHVYWYRQLPEEGLKFMVYLQKENIIDESGMPKERFSAEFPKEGPSILRIQQVVRGDSAAYFCASSPGGSPQPQHFGDGTRLSIL.

The rearrangement uses TRBV4-1 and TRBJ2-7; 7 nucleotides align to TRBD1. CDR3 size: 15 residues. Germline V gene sequence: CDR1 MGHRA, CDR2 YSYEKL. Trimming took 3 bases from V and 3 from J; bases not matched to a gene: 8. The CDR3 DNA follows: TGCGCCAGCAGCCAGCTGACAGGGTGGTACTACGAGCAGTACTTC. Protein product: CASSQLTGWYYEQYF.

The chain links TRBV20-1 to TRBJ2-2, with D maybe TRBD1 (5 bases). Per the germline V gene, CDR1 is DFQATT and CDR2 is SNEGSKA (reference sequence). Trimming stripped 5 bases from V and 4 bases from J, with 17 bases between. This CDR3 has 15 residues. CDR3 in amino acids: CSARGRGKVTGELFF. CDR3 in DNA: TGCAGTGCTCGTGGTAGGGGAAAGGTCACCGGGGAGCTGTTTTTT.

The chain is built from TRBV27 and TRBJ2-7; 10 positions agree with TRBD2. V trimming: 6 bases; J trimming: 4 bases; junction bases outside the gene matches: 9. There are 15 residues in the CDR3. The V gene's germline CDR1 is MNHEY and CDR2 SMNVEV (reference sequence). CDR3 nucleotides: TGTGCCAGCAGACCTCAACCGGGACTAGCGTACGAGCAGTACTTC. Translated: CASRPQPGLAYEQYF.

About this clone: Germline is not matched at one junction end, which may reflect a read error. This chain connects TRBV6-5 to TRBJ2-1, with TRBD1 as a possible D gene (5 bases). In germline, CDR1 is MNHEY, CDR2 SVGAGI. This CDR3 has 13 residues. The CDR3 DNA sequence: TGTGCCAGCAGTTACGGGGCAGGGAATGGGCAGTTCTTC. Protein sequence: CASSYGAGNGQFF.

The gene calls are TRBV5-1 and TRBJ2-4; TRBD2 matches 7 bases. Per germline, CDR1 SGHRS and CDR2 YFSETQ. Trimming removed 1 base from V and 0 bases from J; junction bases left unmatched: 13. This CDR3 is built from 19 residues. The CDR3 bases are TGCGCCAGCAGCTTGAGTTCGGCAGGACTAGTCTTAGCCAAAAACATTCAGTACTTC. Amino acid sequence: CASSLSSAGLVLAKNIQYF.

This clone was found once. The rearrangement links TRBV6-5 to TRBJ2-1; D is perhaps TRBD2 (5 bases). The V end lost 5 bases, the J end lost 9 bases, and 14 bases lay between the germline ends. The germline CDR1 and CDR2 sequences are MNHEY and SVGAGI. The CDR3 loop spans 13 amino acids. CDR3 sequence: CASSRTLLGEQFF. The CDR3, as DNA: TGTGCCAGCAGTAGGACTCTCCTTGGTGAGCAGTTCTTC.

The chain joins TRBV24-1 to TRBJ2-3; a weak D match, TRBD1 (5 bases). Germline CDR1 is KGHDR and CDR2 is SFDVKD. Trimming removed 11 bases from V and 3 bases from J, with 14 bases in between. CDR3 length: 13 residues. The CDR3 loop is CAIDRDGTDTQYF. The CDR3 nucleotides read TGTGCCATCGACAGAGACGGGACAGATACGCAGTATTTT.

The J gene is TRBJ2-7, the V gene TRBV6-2 or TRBV6-3; 8 bases are shared with TRBD2. The CDR3 sequence is 16 residues long. V lost 6 bases, J lost 0 bases, and 10 bases stayed unmatched. Germline V CDR1 and CDR2: MNHEY, SVGEGT. CDR3 nucleotides: TGTGCCAGCAGCCCTACTAGCGGCGGAAGCTCCTACGAGCAGTACTTC. It encodes CASSPTSGGSSYEQYF.

The chain joins TRBV11-2 to TRBJ2-7, with 8 bases identical to TRBD2. The germline CDR1 and CDR2 sequences are SGHAT and FQNNGV. Germline trimming cut 5 bases from V and 4 bases from J; bases unmatched to any gene: 10. There are 15 residues in the CDR3. Written as DNA, the CDR3 is TGTGCCAGCAGCCCGGACAGCGGGAGCTTTTACGAGCAGTACTTC. The encoded protein is CASSPDSGSFYEQYF.

The rearrangement joins TRBV28 to TRBJ1-2, with 9 bases lining up with TRBD1. J gave up 4 bases and V 5 bases, and 20 bases lay outside the gene matches. CDR1 and CDR2 from the germline V gene are MDHEN and SYDVKM. The CDR3 covers 19 residues. The CDR3 DNA reads as TGTGCCAGCAGTAAACTGGGACAGGGAAGGGGGAAGAGGTCCTATGGCTACACCTTC. Translated: CASSKLGQGRGKRSYGYTF.

The V call is TRBV5-1, the J call TRBJ1-2; 7 bases are shared with TRBD1. The CDR3 has 15 amino acids. V was pared by 0 bases and J by 4 bases, with 6 bases of the junction left unmatched. In germline, CDR1 is SGHRS, CDR2 YFSETQ. CDR3 nucleotides: TGCGCCAGCAGCTTGGCCTCAGGGGGACTCTATGGCTACACCTTC. Amino acids: CASSLASGGLYGYTF.

The V and J genes are TRBV5-4 and TRBJ2-7, with D possibly being TRBD1 (5 bases). The CDR3 length is 13 residues. V lost 1 base and J lost 2, with 7 bases in between. Germline-derived CDR1 and CDR2 are SGHNT and YYREEE (reference sequence). CDR3 DNA sequence: TGTGCCAGCAGCTTGCAGACAGCCTACGAGCAGTACTTC. Amino acid sequence: CASSLQTAYEQYF.

The V call is TRBV21-1, the J call TRBJ2-7; the table assigns TRBD2, which was not confirmed against the DNA. TRBV21-1 corresponds to a pseudogene. The CDR3 totals 13 residues. CDR3 in DNA: TGTGCCAGCCACCAGAGAAGAGGCCGCGAGCAGTACTTC. This encodes CASHQRRGREQYF.